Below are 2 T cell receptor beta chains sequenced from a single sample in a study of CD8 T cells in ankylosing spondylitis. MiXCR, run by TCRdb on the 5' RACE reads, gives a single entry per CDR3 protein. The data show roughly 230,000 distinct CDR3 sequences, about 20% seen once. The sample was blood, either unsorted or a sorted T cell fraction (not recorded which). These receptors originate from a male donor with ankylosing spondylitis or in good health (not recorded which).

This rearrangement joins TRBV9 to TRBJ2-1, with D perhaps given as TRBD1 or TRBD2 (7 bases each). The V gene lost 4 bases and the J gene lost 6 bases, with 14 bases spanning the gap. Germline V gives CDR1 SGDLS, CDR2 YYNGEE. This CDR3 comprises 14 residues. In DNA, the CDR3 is TGTGCCAGCAGCCGGGACAGCGGGATCAATGAGCAGTTCTTC. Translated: CASSRDSGINEQFF.

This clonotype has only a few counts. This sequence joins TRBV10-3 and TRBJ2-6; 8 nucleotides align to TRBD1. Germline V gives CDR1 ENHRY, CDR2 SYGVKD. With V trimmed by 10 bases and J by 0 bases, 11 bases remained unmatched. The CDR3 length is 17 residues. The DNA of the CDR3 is TGTGCCACCTTGGGGGACAGGAGAGACTCTGGGGCCAACGTCCTGACTTTC. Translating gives CATLGDRRDSGANVLTF.